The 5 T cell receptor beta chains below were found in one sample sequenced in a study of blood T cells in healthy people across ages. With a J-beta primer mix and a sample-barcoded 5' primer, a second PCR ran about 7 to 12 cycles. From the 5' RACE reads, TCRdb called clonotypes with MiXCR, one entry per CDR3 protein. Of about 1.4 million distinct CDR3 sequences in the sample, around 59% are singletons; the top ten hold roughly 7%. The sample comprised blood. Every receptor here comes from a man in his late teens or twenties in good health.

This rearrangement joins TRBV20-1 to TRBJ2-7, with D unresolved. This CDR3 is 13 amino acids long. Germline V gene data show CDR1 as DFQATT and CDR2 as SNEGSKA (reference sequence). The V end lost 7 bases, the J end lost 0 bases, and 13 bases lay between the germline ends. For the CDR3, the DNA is TGCAGTGGGGTGACAACGCTCTCCTACGAGCAGTACTTC. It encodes CSGVTTLSYEQYF.

The CDR3 DNA sequence: TGCAGTGCTATAAGTGGACTAGCTATCCAAGAGACCCAGTACTTC. Translating it yields CSAISGLAIQETQYF. V is TRBV20-1 and J is TRBJ2-7, with TRBD2 identical over 8 bases. The tail of the sequence fits TRBJ2-5 better, so the J call may be wrong. CDR3 size: 15 residues. Germline V gives CDR1 DFQATT, CDR2 SNEGSKA (reference sequence).

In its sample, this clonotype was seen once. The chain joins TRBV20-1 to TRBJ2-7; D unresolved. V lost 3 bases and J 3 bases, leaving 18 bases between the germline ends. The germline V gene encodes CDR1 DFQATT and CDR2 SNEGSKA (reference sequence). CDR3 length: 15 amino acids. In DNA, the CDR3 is TGCAGTGCTAGGCGAAGGGATTATGTTAACTACGAGCAGTACTTC. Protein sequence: CSARRRDYVNYEQYF.

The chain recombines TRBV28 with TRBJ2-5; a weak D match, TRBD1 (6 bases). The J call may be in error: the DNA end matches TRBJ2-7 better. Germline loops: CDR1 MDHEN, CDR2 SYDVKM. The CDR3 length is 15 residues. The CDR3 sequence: CASSLSSILGGEQYF. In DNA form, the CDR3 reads TGTGCCAGCAGTTTATCTTCCATACTAGGGGGCGAGCAGTACTTC.

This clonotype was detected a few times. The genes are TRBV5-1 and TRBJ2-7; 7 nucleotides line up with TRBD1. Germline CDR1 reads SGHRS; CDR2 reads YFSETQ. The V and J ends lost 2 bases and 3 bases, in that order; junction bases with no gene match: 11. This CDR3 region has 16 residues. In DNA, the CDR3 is TGCGCCAGCAGCTTTAAGGGGGCCCTATCATTCTACGAGCAGTACTTC. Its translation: CASSFKGALSFYEQYF.